A selection of T cell receptor beta chains follows, all from one sample in a study of cytomegalovirus exposure and HLA in healthy donors. Data came from immunoSEQ multiplex PCR; TCRdb stores just in-frame clones and leaves some out. The table has some 220,000 clones, more than 70% seen once. Sequences were obtained from PBMCs. The receptors were sampled from a boy aged 5-17 years in good health and CMV-seronegative. The CDR3 runs from the conserved cysteine through the conserved F or W. Fields, in order: D gene, V gene, clone size, J gene, CDR3 DNA, CDR3 protein. D genes are given only for firm matches. Expanded clones get a size class; other rows say once, few or many, or leave the size out.

d_gene: TRBD1; v_gene: TRBV11-3; abundance: .; j_gene: TRBJ1-2; CDR3nt: TGTGCCAGCAGCTTCCGACAGGGGATTAACTCTGGCTACACCTTC; CDR3aa: CASSFRQGINSGYTF
d_gene: TRBD1; v_gene: TRBV11-3; abundance: once; j_gene: TRBJ1-2; CDR3nt: TGTGCCAGCAGCGCCCAGGGGGGTGGCTACACCTTC; CDR3aa: CASSAQGGGYTF
d_gene: .; v_gene: TRBV15; abundance: .; j_gene: TRBJ1-1; CDR3nt: TGTGCCACCAGCCGGAGTCGGGGGAACACTGAAGCTTTCTTT; CDR3aa: CATSRSRGNTEAFF
d_gene: TRBD1; v_gene: TRBV27; abundance: .; j_gene: TRBJ2-2; CDR3nt: TGTGCCAGCACCCGACAGGGGGTAAGGGTAGACACCGGGGAGCTGTTTTTT; CDR3aa: CASTRQGVRVDTGELFF
d_gene: .; v_gene: TRBV5-1; abundance: .; j_gene: TRBJ1-5; CDR3nt: TGCGCCAGCAGCTCCGGACAATTTCAGCCCCAGCATTTT; CDR3aa: CASSSGQFQPQHF
d_gene: TRBD1; v_gene: TRBV30; abundance: .; j_gene: TRBJ2-3; CDR3nt: TGTGCCTGGAGTGCTACAGGGGGAAGCACAGATACGCAGTATTTT; CDR3aa: CAWSATGGSTDTQYF
d_gene: TRBD1; v_gene: TRBV5-1; abundance: few; j_gene: TRBJ1-1; CDR3nt: TGCGCCAGCAGCTTGGAAGCAGGGGGCACTGAAGCTTTCTTT; CDR3aa: CASSLEAGGTEAFF
d_gene: TRBD2; v_gene: TRBV29-1; abundance: .; j_gene: TRBJ2-2; CDR3nt: TGCAGCGTCTCGGGGGGGGCCACCTTCACCGGGGAGCTGTTTTTT; CDR3aa: CSVSGGATFTGELFF
d_gene: .; v_gene: TRBV6-5; abundance: .; j_gene: TRBJ2-2; CDR3nt: TGTGCCAGCAGTTACCGTTCGACAGCCACTGGGGAGCTGTTTTTT; CDR3aa: CASSYRSTATGELFF
d_gene: TRBD1; v_gene: TRBV27; abundance: .; j_gene: TRBJ1-2; CDR3nt: TGTGCCAGCAGTCTGGACAGGGTGGGCGGCTACACCTTC; CDR3aa: CASSLDRVGGYTF
d_gene: .; v_gene: TRBV4-2; abundance: .; j_gene: TRBJ1-4; CDR3nt: TGTGCCAGCAGCCCAAAGGGAGGGGTTTTAGGGAATGAAAAACTGTTTTTT; CDR3aa: CASSPKGGVLGNEKLFF
d_gene: TRBD2; v_gene: TRBV14; abundance: .; j_gene: TRBJ2-1; CDR3nt: TGTGCCAGCAGCCAAGTGGGGTGGCGGGAGGCCCCCTACAATGAGCAGTTCTTC; CDR3aa: CASSQVGWREAPYNEQFF
d_gene: .; v_gene: TRBV30; abundance: few; j_gene: TRBJ1-2; CDR3nt: TGTGCCTGGAGTCCCCGGACAGATGGCTACACCTTC; CDR3aa: CAWSPRTDGYTF
d_gene: .; v_gene: TRBV29-1; abundance: .; j_gene: TRBJ2-7; CDR3nt: TGCAGCGTACAGGCCTACGAGCAGTACTTC; CDR3aa: CSVQAYEQYF
d_gene: TRBD2; v_gene: TRBV10-2; abundance: .; j_gene: TRBJ2-1; CDR3nt: TGCGCCAGCGGGAGACTAGCCGAGCAGTTCTTC; CDR3aa: CASGRLAEQFF
d_gene: TRBD2; v_gene: TRBV5-4; abundance: few; j_gene: TRBJ2-3; CDR3nt: TGTGCCAGCAGCCCCAGCGGGGGGGAAGAAGATACGCAGTATTTT; CDR3aa: CASSPSGGEEDTQYF
d_gene: .; v_gene: TRBV15; abundance: .; j_gene: TRBJ1-5; CDR3nt: TGTGCCACCAGCAGAGATCGGGGCGGCGGGGAGCCCCAGCATTTT; CDR3aa: CATSRDRGGGEPQHF
d_gene: .; v_gene: TRBV5-6; abundance: .; j_gene: TRBJ1-2; CDR3nt: TGTGCCAGCAGCCCGATTGGGAGCTATGGCTACACCTTC; CDR3aa: CASSPIGSYGYTF
d_gene: TRBD1; v_gene: TRBV6-5; abundance: .; j_gene: TRBJ2-3; CDR3nt: TGTGCCAGCAGCTTAGGGACAGGGGAGGCAGATACGCAGTATTTT; CDR3aa: CASSLGTGEADTQYF
d_gene: .; v_gene: TRBV6-5; abundance: .; j_gene: TRBJ2-1; CDR3nt: TGTGCCAGCAGCTCTACGGGGAATGAGCAGTTCTTC; CDR3aa: CASSSTGNEQFF
d_gene: .; v_gene: TRBV15; abundance: .; j_gene: TRBJ1-2; CDR3nt: TGTGCCACCAGCAGATTAGGGGGGGCTAACTATGGCTACACCTTC; CDR3aa: CATSRLGGANYGYTF
d_gene: .; v_gene: TRBV10-3; abundance: .; j_gene: TRBJ1-1; CDR3nt: TGTGCCATCAGCCGCAGGTTCGCGAACGCTGAAGCTTTCTTT; CDR3aa: CAISRRFANAEAFF
d_gene: .; v_gene: TRBV2; abundance: .; j_gene: TRBJ1-2; CDR3nt: TGTGCCAGCAGTGGAGGCAGGCAGGAGGTCTACACCTTC; CDR3aa: CASSGGRQEVYTF
d_gene: .; v_gene: TRBV7-9; abundance: .; j_gene: TRBJ1-1; CDR3nt: TGTGCCAGCACCCGGACAGAGATGAACACTGAAGCTTTCTTT; CDR3aa: CASTRTEMNTEAFF
d_gene: .; v_gene: TRBV4-1; abundance: .; j_gene: TRBJ2-1; CDR3nt: TGCGCCAGCAAGACACCGGCGGGCTCCTACAATGAGCAGTTCTTC; CDR3aa: CASKTPAGSYNEQFF
d_gene: TRBD1; v_gene: TRBV7-6; abundance: .; j_gene: TRBJ2-5; CDR3nt: TGTGCCAGCAGCATGACAGGGAAAGAGACCCAGTACTTC; CDR3aa: CASSMTGKETQYF
d_gene: TRBD2; v_gene: TRBV5-1; abundance: .; j_gene: TRBJ2-5; CDR3nt: TGCGCCAGCAGCTTGGAACTAGCGGAGGAGACCCAGTACTTC; CDR3aa: CASSLELAEETQYF
d_gene: TRBD1; v_gene: TRBV13; abundance: .; j_gene: TRBJ2-7; CDR3nt: TGTGCCAGCAAGAGGGGGCCTCAGGGGTACGAGCAGTACTTC; CDR3aa: CASKRGPQGYEQYF
d_gene: TRBD2; v_gene: TRBV2; abundance: .; j_gene: TRBJ2-3; CDR3nt: TGTGCCAGCAGTGTTACCGGGGGGGCCATGGATACGCAGTATTTT; CDR3aa: CASSVTGGAMDTQYF
d_gene: .; v_gene: TRBV27; abundance: .; j_gene: TRBJ2-7; CDR3nt: TGTGCCAGCCATAGGGTTTCAGGGCCTGGCGAGCAGTACTTC; CDR3aa: CASHRVSGPGEQYF
d_gene: TRBD1; v_gene: TRBV20-1; abundance: .; j_gene: TRBJ1-2; CDR3nt: TGCAGTTCGACAGGGAGTAATGGCTACACCTTC; CDR3aa: CSSTGSNGYTF
d_gene: .; v_gene: TRBV30; abundance: .; j_gene: TRBJ1-6; CDR3nt: TGTGCCTGCGATTCACCCCTCCACTTT; CDR3aa: CACDSPLHF
d_gene: TRBD2; v_gene: TRBV30; abundance: .; j_gene: TRBJ2-1; CDR3nt: TGTGCCTGGAGTGTACTGAGCGGGAGTACCGGCCATGAGCAGTTCTTC; CDR3aa: CAWSVLSGSTGHEQFF
d_gene: .; v_gene: TRBV5-1; abundance: .; j_gene: TRBJ1-3; CDR3nt: TGCGCCAGCAGCTTGCCGGGCTCTGGAAACACCATATATTTT; CDR3aa: CASSLPGSGNTIYF
d_gene: .; v_gene: TRBV25-1; abundance: few; j_gene: TRBJ1-2; CDR3nt: TGTGCCAGCGGGGAGGGTCGAGGCTACACCTTC; CDR3aa: CASGEGRGYTF
d_gene: TRBD2; v_gene: TRBV7-6; abundance: few; j_gene: TRBJ2-5; CDR3nt: TGTGCCAGCAGCTGGGGGGAGGGGCAAGAGACCCAGTACTTC; CDR3aa: CASSWGEGQETQYF
d_gene: .; v_gene: TRBV2; abundance: .; j_gene: TRBJ2-3; CDR3nt: TGTGCCAGCAGCTTCCAGCGGATCACAGATACGCAGTATTTT; CDR3aa: CASSFQRITDTQYF
d_gene: TRBD2; v_gene: TRBV2; abundance: .; j_gene: TRBJ2-1; CDR3nt: TGTGCCAGCAGCAAAGGACTAGCGGGGGCTAACAATGAGCAGTTCTTC; CDR3aa: CASSKGLAGANNEQFF
d_gene: TRBD1; v_gene: TRBV30; abundance: .; j_gene: TRBJ1-2; CDR3nt: TGTGCCTGGAGTCTTACAGGGGGCGGCTACACCTTC; CDR3aa: CAWSLTGGGYTF
d_gene: TRBD1; v_gene: TRBV4-1; abundance: .; j_gene: TRBJ2-7; CDR3nt: TGCGCCAGCAGCCAGGGGACAGGGCTCATCGAGCAGTACTTC; CDR3aa: CASSQGTGLIEQYF
d_gene: TRBD1; v_gene: TRBV6-1; abundance: .; j_gene: TRBJ1-2; CDR3nt: TGTGCCAGCAGTGAGTACAGGGGCGCACCAACAACTAACTATGGCTACACCTTC; CDR3aa: CASSEYRGAPTTNYGYTF
d_gene: .; v_gene: TRBV6-1; abundance: .; j_gene: TRBJ1-4; CDR3nt: TGTGCCAGCAGTGACCTACCCGGACAGAATGAAAAACTGTTTTTT; CDR3aa: CASSDLPGQNEKLFF
d_gene: TRBD1; v_gene: TRBV7-9; abundance: once; j_gene: TRBJ1-2; CDR3nt: TGTGCCAGCAGCTTAGGGACAGGGGGAGAGTATGGCTACACCTTC; CDR3aa: CASSLGTGGEYGYTF
d_gene: .; v_gene: TRBV6-6; abundance: .; j_gene: TRBJ1-1; CDR3nt: TGTGCCAGCAGTTATCCAGGGAACACTGAAGCTTTCTTT; CDR3aa: CASSYPGNTEAFF
d_gene: TRBD1; v_gene: TRBV5-4; abundance: .; j_gene: TRBJ2-2; CDR3nt: TGTGCCAGCAGCTCGGGACAGCGGCTTAGCACCGGGGAGCTGTTTTTT; CDR3aa: CASSSGQRLSTGELFF
d_gene: .; v_gene: TRBV12-5; abundance: .; j_gene: TRBJ2-5; CDR3nt: TGTGCTAGTGGTTTACCGACAGACCAAGAGACCCAGTACTTC; CDR3aa: CASGLPTDQETQYF
d_gene: .; v_gene: TRBV16; abundance: .; j_gene: TRBJ1-2; CDR3nt: TGTGCCAGCAGCCAATCTATCTACAGGGAGGGTGGCTACACCTTC; CDR3aa: CASSQSIYREGGYTF
d_gene: .; v_gene: TRBV11-2; abundance: few; j_gene: TRBJ2-2; CDR3nt: TGTGCCAGCAGCAGGCCGCCTGGGCCTTACACCGGGGAGCTGTTTTTT; CDR3aa: CASSRPPGPYTGELFF
d_gene: .; v_gene: TRBV7-3; abundance: .; j_gene: TRBJ2-5; CDR3nt: TGTGCCAGCAGCTCCCGGGAGCCCCCTGAAGGGCAAGAGACCCAGTACTTC; CDR3aa: CASSSREPPEGQETQYF
d_gene: TRBD1; v_gene: TRBV6-1; abundance: .; j_gene: TRBJ1-4; CDR3nt: TGTGCCAGCAGTCCGTCGACAGGGGATGAAAAACTGTTTTTT; CDR3aa: CASSPSTGDEKLFF
d_gene: TRBD2; v_gene: TRBV27; abundance: .; j_gene: TRBJ2-6; CDR3nt: TGTGCCAGCAGTGACCGAGCGGGGGCTGGGGCCAACGTCCTGACTTTC; CDR3aa: CASSDRAGAGANVLTF
d_gene: TRBD1; v_gene: TRBV25-1; abundance: .; j_gene: TRBJ2-1; CDR3nt: TGTGCCAGCAGTGAATACACAGGGGGTCCCCTTAACAATGAGCAGTTCTTC; CDR3aa: CASSEYTGGPLNNEQFF
d_gene: .; v_gene: TRBV7-2; abundance: .; j_gene: TRBJ2-7; CDR3nt: TGTGCCAGCAGCTCGCTGAGCTCCTACGAGCAGTACTTC; CDR3aa: CASSSLSSYEQYF